The rows below give T cell receptor beta chains drawn from one sample of a study of monozygotic twins with inflammatory bowel disease. Following a re-call of the 5' RACE reads, TCRdb has one entry per CDR3 protein and lacks DNA. Its clone listing holds nearly 450,000 distinct CDR3 sequences. Input material: blood. These receptors were obtained from a human donor with ulcerative colitis or Crohn's disease, or a healthy co-twin of an affected twin (not recorded which). Both conserved end residues are part of each CDR3.

J | V | CDR3
TRBJ2-3 | TRBV5-5 | CASSTDRGDTQYF
TRBJ2-1 | TRBV9 | CASSFLDSYNEQFF
TRBJ2-5 | TRBV11-2 | CASSLDLVGQYF
TRBJ2-3 | TRBV20-1 | CSAREREYVNTQYF
TRBJ1-5 | TRBV7-9 | CASSLAISNQPQHF
TRBJ2-2 | TRBV10-2 | CATVGGATNTGELFF
TRBJ2-7 | TRBV7-8 | CASSLGWESPYEQYF
TRBJ2-7 | TRBV30 | CAWSAGEQQYF
TRBJ2-7 | TRBV21-1 | CASSNNPGQGMHEQYF
TRBJ2-3 | TRBV18 | CASSPGQSTDTQYF
TRBJ2-5 | TRBV4-2 | CASSQEYRADQETQYF
TRBJ2-5 | TRBV28 | CASISPGLETQYF
TRBJ2-6 | TRBV7-2 | CASSLRTGGSGANVLTF
TRBJ2-7 | TRBV3-1 | CASSQDPAGGASYEQYF
TRBJ2-5 | TRBV12-3/TRBV12-4 | CASKQGKETQYF
TRBJ1-1 | TRBV27 | CASSPSGGAQYEAFF
TRBJ2-5 | TRBV6-1 | CASSTLKGAGETQYF
TRBJ2-1 | TRBV5-6 | CASSPTGNYEQFF
TRBJ1-5 | TRBV20-1 | CSARAEEQPQHF
TRBJ2-1 | TRBV5-1 | CASSLGASGVYNEQFF
TRBJ2-7 | TRBV7-9 | CASSLWDYEQYF
TRBJ2-1 | TRBV20-1 | CSARGLAGVGEQFF
TRBJ2-7 | TRBV29-1 | CSVDSPYEQYF
TRBJ2-1 | TRBV19 | CASSDRGTYNEQFF
TRBJ1-2 | TRBV5-1 | CASSSEGGFPYGYTF
TRBJ1-1 | TRBV7-2 | CASSLLTGDTEAFF
TRBJ1-5 | TRBV7-2 | CASSHANQPQHF
TRBJ1-1 | TRBV29-1 | CSVEFEGAPTEAFF